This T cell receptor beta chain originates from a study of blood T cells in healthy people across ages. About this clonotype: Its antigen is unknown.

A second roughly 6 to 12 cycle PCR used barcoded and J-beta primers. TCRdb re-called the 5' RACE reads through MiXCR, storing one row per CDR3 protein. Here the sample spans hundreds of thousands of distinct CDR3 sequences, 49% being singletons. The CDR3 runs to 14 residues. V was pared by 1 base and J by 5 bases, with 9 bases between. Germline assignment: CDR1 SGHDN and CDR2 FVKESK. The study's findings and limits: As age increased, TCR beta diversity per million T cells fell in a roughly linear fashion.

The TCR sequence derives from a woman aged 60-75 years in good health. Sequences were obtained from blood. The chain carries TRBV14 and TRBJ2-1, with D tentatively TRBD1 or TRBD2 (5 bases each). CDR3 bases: TGTGCCAGCAGCCAAGGGGGACCCCACAATGAGCAGTTCTTC. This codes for CASSQGGPHNEQFF.